Each of the 14 T cell receptor beta chains below was sequenced from the same sample in a study of cytotoxic CD8 clonotypes in ibrutinib-treated CLL. Only in-frame clones appear in the TCRdb table, and some are missing; sequencing was by immunoSEQ multiplex PCR. The data show about 45,000 clones, with 60% to 80% seen just once and 13% held by the top ten. The input for sequencing was PBMCs, taken after 12 months of ibrutinib treatment. All receptors derive from a human donor with chronic lymphocytic leukemia.

The table lists this clone with a few counts. This chain connects TRBV10-1 to TRBJ1-2; tentative D call: TRBD1 (5 bases). Per the germline V gene, CDR1 is WNHNN and CDR2 is SYGVQD (reference sequence). Between the trimmed V and J ends, which lost 6 bases and 0 bases, there was a span of 8 bases. This CDR3 comprises 13 residues. The DNA for the CDR3 is TGCGCCAGCAGGGGGGTATCTAACTATGGCTACACCTTC. It encodes CASRGVSNYGYTF.

The V gene is TRBV11-2, the J gene TRBJ1-6, with 7 bases lining up with TRBD1. V lost 1 base, J lost 7 bases, and 4 bases stayed unmatched. CDR1 SGHAT and CDR2 FQNNGV come from the germline V gene. The CDR3 has 15 residues. The CDR3 region is CASSLGQGRNSPLHF. CDR3 sequence (DNA): TGTGCCAGCAGCTTAGGACAGGGTCGGAATTCACCCCTCCACTTT.

The chain is built from TRBV7-6 and TRBJ2-5; tentatively, D is TRBD1 (6 bases). V gave up 6 bases and J gave up 5 bases, with 19 bases separating them. Per the germline V gene, CDR1 is SGHVS and CDR2 is FNYEAQ. CDR3 length equals 15 residues. The CDR3 here is CASSHITGSPETQYF. The CDR3 bases are TGTGCCAGCAGTCATATCACAGGGTCCCCGGAGACCCAGTACTTC.

The V gene is TRBV27, the J gene TRBJ1-6; 9 bases are a match to TRBD1. The CDR3 is made up of 14 amino acids. Germline loops: CDR1 MNHEY, CDR2 SMNVEV (reference sequence). J gave up 14 bases and V 4 bases, and 9 bases lay outside the gene matches. CDR3 in amino acids: CASSSRTGAGTLHF. CDR3 DNA: TGTGCCAGCAGTTCGAGGACAGGGGCGGGGACCCTCCACTTT.

V usage is TRBV4-1 and J usage is TRBJ2-5; possibly TRBD2 for D (5 bases). V was trimmed by 3 bases and J by 0 bases, leaving 11 bases between them. Looked up from germline, CDR1 is MGHRA and CDR2 is YSYEKL. The CDR3 runs to 15 residues. Here the CDR3 reads CASSQRVHDQETQYF. CDR3 DNA sequence: TGCGCCAGCAGCCAGAGGGTACACGACCAAGAGACCCAGTACTTC.

The chain employs TRBV11-2 and TRBJ1-2; D remains unclear. Trimming cost V 2 bases and J 0 bases, with 10 bases left between them. Germline lookup yields CDR1 SGHAT and CDR2 FQNNGV. The CDR3 consists of 15 residues. The CDR3 region is CASSLYAGSNYGYTF. The CDR3 DNA is TGTGCCAGCAGCTTATATGCAGGCTCTAACTATGGCTACACCTTC.

The rearrangement joins TRBV19 to TRBJ1-5; D is unresolved. V was trimmed by 0 bases and J by 4 bases, leaving 4 bases between them. This CDR3 spans 13 amino acids. Germline loops: CDR1 LNHDA, CDR2 SQIVND (reference sequence). DNA of the CDR3: TGTGCCAGTAGTATAGACTTGAATCAGCCCCAGCATTTT. Protein: CASSIDLNQPQHF.

V gene TRBV21-1 combines with J gene TRBJ2-7; TRBD2, the D gene given by the table, was not confirmed from the DNA. TRBV21-1 is described as a pseudogene. The CDR3 consists of 16 residues. This chain's CDR3 is CASSGTSGGPIYEQYF. The CDR3, as DNA: TGTGCCAGCAGCGGGACTAGCGGGGGTCCTATCTACGAGCAGTACTTC.

This clone showed up just a few times. The chain carries TRBV10-1 and TRBJ2-2; TRBD1 matches 8 bases. This CDR3 has 19 amino acids. J was trimmed by 7 bases and V by 3 bases; bases with no gene match: 19. The germline V gene has CDR1 WNHNN and CDR2 SYGVQD (reference sequence). CDR3: CASSEQTQGALSVFGELFF. CDR3 in DNA: TGCGCCAGCAGTGAACAGACCCAGGGGGCCCTTTCGGTGTTCGGGGAGCTGTTTTTT.

This clone is medium-sized within its sample. The chain joins TRBV28 to TRBJ1-2; D uncertain. There are 14 residues in the CDR3. With 6 bases removed from V and 3 bases from J, the gap between germline ends came to 14 bases. Germline CDR1 MDHEN, CDR2 SYDVKM. CDR3 in amino acids: CASRARWVHYGYTF. The CDR3 nucleotides read TGTGCCAGCAGGGCCCGGTGGGTTCACTATGGCTACACCTTC.

CDR3 nucleotides: TGTGCCAGCAGCTTTGACAGGGTTACTGAAGCTTTCTTT. Protein: CASSFDRVTEAFF. The rearrangement links TRBV7-2 to TRBJ1-1; TRBD1 aligns across 7 bases. Germline CDR1 and CDR2: SGHTA and FQGNSA. This CDR3 contains 13 residues. J was trimmed by 5 bases and V by 3 bases; bases with no gene match: 3.

The chain employs TRBV4-1 and TRBJ1-2; D call uncertain. V dropped 3 bases and J dropped 8 bases, with 10 bases sitting between them. Germline CDR1 is MGHRA and CDR2 is YSYEKL. The CDR3 runs 12 residues. The CDR3 nucleotides read TGCGCCAGCAGCCACCGTCAGAACGGCTACACCTTC. This translates into CASSHRQNGYTF.

The rearrangement uses TRBV6-5 and TRBJ1-2; D remains ambiguous. V was pared by 9 bases and J by 0 bases, with 14 bases between. The length of the CDR3 is 14 residues. The germline CDR1 and CDR2 sequences are MNHEY and SVGAGI. The CDR3 DNA follows: TGTGCCAGTGTAGGCGCACAATCTAACTATGGCTACACCTTC. Translated, it gives CASVGAQSNYGYTF.

V gene TRBV19 combines with J gene TRBJ1-2; perhaps TRBD1 as D (5 bases). Germline V gene data show CDR1 as LNHDA and CDR2 as SQIVND (reference sequence). The CDR3 consists of 18 residues. V shed 3 bases and J shed 4 bases, with 24 bases lying between them. CDR3 nucleotide sequence: TGTGCCAGTAGTATTAGGGGAGGTTTTGGGACCCACATCTATGGCTACACCTTC. This encodes CASSIRGGFGTHIYGYTF. Together with reference TRBV19 and TRBJ1-2, the CDR3 gives the full variable domain: DGGITQSPKYLFRKEGQNVTLSCEQNLNHDAMYWYRQDPGQGLRLIYYSQIVNDFQKGDIAEGYSVSREKKESFPLTVTSAQKNPTAFYLCASSIRGGFGTHIYGYTFGSGTRLTVV.